Ten or more counts support the clone carrying this TCR beta chain. Trimming removed 3 bases from V and 7 bases from J, with 6 bases in between. The CDR3 runs 12 residues. The germline CDR1 and CDR2 sequences are SGHTA and FQGNSA. TCRdb reprocessed the reads with MiXCR, giving one entry per CDR3 protein. Of fewer than 550,000 distinct CDR3 sequences listed, about 11% are singletons. The sample is drawn from a study of T cell repertoires in cytomegalovirus infection. The source of this sequence is a human donor in good health (CMV status not recorded). Some clones in this sample may be carry-over from other donors' samples. The sequenced sample consisted of PBMCs. The chain couples TRBV7-2 to TRBJ2-2, with D unclear. The CDR3 loop reads CASSFSSGELFF. The CDR3 DNA is TGTGCCAGCAGCTTCTCTAGCGGGGAGCTGTTTTTT.